The present T cell receptor (beta chain) was sequenced within a study of shared clonotypes between healthy human individuals. Findings of the study overall: Larger estimated richness was generally seen in naive subsets than in memory subsets.

Assay execution took place at the deep level. Per the original data handling: ImmunoSEQ sequences covered only the junction and lacked quality scores; filtering therefore differed. This table comes from immunoSEQ multiplex PCR, and its TCRdb copy is limited to in-frame clones, with some not included. V and J calls and clone size are those listed in that table; D and trimming were worked out from the DNA. The sample has around 1 million clones; around 80% are singletons. Germline assignment: CDR1 SQVTM and CDR2 ANQGSEA. V was trimmed by 6 bases and J by 4 bases, leaving 12 bases between them. This CDR3 spans 12 amino acids. A remark on this clone: Antigen unknown. The same CDR3 is also encoded by other DNA sequences in this sample.

Sequences were obtained from memory CD4+ T cells sorted from blood. Sample subset: CD45RA-negative fraction. The receptor comes from a young man in good health. The V gene is TRBV29-1, the J gene TRBJ1-1, with D hard to call. CDR3 protein: CSVRTGGTEAFF. Here the CDR3 DNA reads TGCAGCGTACGTACGGGCGGCACTGAAGCTTTCTTT.